These 29 T cell receptor beta chains share one sample of origin, sequenced in a study of cytomegalovirus exposure and HLA in healthy donors. The PCR made use of 60 Vbeta and 13 Jbeta primers. Profiled with immunoSEQ multiplex PCR; TCRdb holds only in-frame clones, not every one. The data hold some 150,000 clones, with roughly 80% observed a single time. The sequenced sample consisted of PBMCs. These receptors were taken from a female donor in good health and CMV-seronegative.

The genes are TRBV10-1 and TRBJ2-7; D gene uncertain. Germline values: CDR1 WNHNN, CDR2 SYGVQD (reference sequence). V was shortened by 3 bases and J by 0 bases, with 15 bases between the two germline ends. This CDR3 is built from 16 residues. This CDR3 is CASSELQDSSSYEQYF. Written as DNA, the CDR3 is TGCGCCAGCAGTGAATTACAAGACTCGAGCTCCTACGAGCAGTACTTC.

V and J are TRBV5-1 and TRBJ1-1; tentative D call: TRBD1 (5 bases). The V end lost 0 bases, the J end lost 6 bases, and 12 bases lay between the germline ends. This CDR3 has 14 amino acids. Germline V gene data show CDR1 as SGHRS and CDR2 as YFSETQ. CDR3 protein: CASSLGPIRAEAFF. For the CDR3, the DNA is TGCGCCAGCAGCTTGGGGCCTATCAGGGCTGAAGCTTTCTTT.

The chain recombines TRBV7-8 with TRBJ2-3; TRBD1 agrees at 10 bases. Germline V CDR1 and CDR2: SGHVS, FQNEAQ. This CDR3 has 16 amino acids. J gave up 4 bases and V 1 base, and 5 bases lay outside the gene matches. This CDR3 is CASSLDRQGAADTQYF. The DNA for the CDR3 is TGTGCCAGCAGCTTAGACAGACAGGGGGCGGCAGATACGCAGTATTTT.

This clone occurred a few times. The gene calls are TRBV28 and TRBJ2-7; 7 bases line up with TRBD1. This CDR3 comprises 16 residues. Per germline, CDR1 MDHEN and CDR2 SYDVKM. The junction had 10 bases not matched to a gene; V was cut back by 5 bases and J by 0 bases. CDR3 in DNA: TGTGCCAGCAGTACCACCCGACAGGGACCCTCCTACGAGCAGTACTTC. Translating gives CASSTTRQGPSYEQYF.

The chain links TRBV2 to TRBJ1-2, with unresolved D. CDR3 length: 13 residues. Germline CDR1 is SNHLY and CDR2 is FYNNEI. Trimming removed 6 bases at V and 5 bases at J, with 13 bases between. The CDR3 spells CASRYSSVYGYTF. CDR3 in DNA: TGTGCCAGCAGATATTCTTCAGTTTATGGCTACACCTTC.

The CDR3 here is CASSLASTGGLGGELFF. CDR3 in DNA: TGTGCCAGCAGCTTAGCATCCACAGGGGGATTAGGCGGGGAGCTGTTTTTT. The V gene is TRBV11-2, the J gene TRBJ2-2; TRBD1 agrees at 8 bases. Trimming removed 1 base from V and 7 bases from J; junction bases left unmatched: 11. The V gene's germline CDR1 is SGHAT and CDR2 FQNNGV. CDR3 length: 17 amino acids.

The chain recombines TRBV28 with TRBJ2-4, with 7 bases matching TRBD1. Trimming cost V 5 bases and J 10 bases; bases outside gene matches: 8. Per germline, CDR1 MDHEN and CDR2 SYDVKM. The CDR3 totals 13 residues. The CDR3 sequence: CASSTTGSGIQYF. The CDR3 coding sequence is TGTGCCAGCAGTACGACAGGGTCGGGGATTCAGTACTTC.

This chain connects TRBV27 to TRBJ1-2; tentative D call: TRBD1 (5 bases). Deletions cut 2 bases from V and 6 bases from J, with 19 bases between. The CDR3 totals 16 residues. CDR1 is MNHEY and CDR2 is SMNVEV in the germline V gene (reference sequence). CDR3 in amino acids: CASSLSRSGQSHGYTF. CDR3 coding DNA: TGTGCCAGCAGTTTAAGCCGATCAGGGCAATCTCATGGCTACACCTTC.

This chain connects TRBV7-8 to TRBJ2-3; weak D call: TRBD2 (6 bases). In germline, CDR1 is SGHVS, CDR2 FQNEAQ. The V end was cut by 8 bases, the J end by 1 base, with 13 bases between. This CDR3 has 14 amino acids. CDR3 sequence reads: CASWRRDGTDTQYF. The CDR3 coding sequence is TGTGCCAGCTGGAGGCGGGATGGCACAGATACGCAGTATTTT.

This sequence joins TRBV7-6 and TRBJ1-5; a possible D gene is TRBD1 (6 bases). Germline loops: CDR1 SGHVS, CDR2 FNYEAQ. The CDR3 runs 16 residues. V was shortened by 5 bases and J by 2 bases, with 16 bases between the two germline ends. For the CDR3, the DNA is TGTGCCAGCAGCCCAGGGGTAGGGATACGCAATCAGCCCCAGCATTTT. This sequence encodes CASSPGVGIRNQPQHF.

The J gene is TRBJ2-2, the V gene TRBV4-1; 8 nucleotides align to TRBD2. After removal of 0 bases from V and 1 base from J, the junction contained 7 bases not matched to a gene. This CDR3 has 18 residues. From germline, CDR1 is MGHRA and CDR2 YSYEKL. The DNA of the CDR3 is TGCGCCAGCAGCCAAGAGTCGACCGCGGGGGGGAACACCGGGGAGCTGTTTTTT. It translates to CASSQESTAGGNTGELFF.

This clone was seen a few times. The chain has TRBV6-1 and TRBJ2-3; 9 positions agree with TRBD2. Germline trimming cut 6 bases from V and 2 bases from J; bases unmatched to any gene: 3. Germline values: CDR1 MNHNS, CDR2 SASEGT. The CDR3 totals 14 residues. CDR3 coding DNA: TGTGCCAGCAGGATGGGACTAGCCACAGATACGCAGTATTTT. It codes for CASRMGLATDTQYF.

V gene TRBV29-1 combines with J gene TRBJ2-7; the D is unclear. Germline CDR1 and CDR2: SQVTM and ANQGSEA. The CDR3 is 13 residues long. V was trimmed by 3 bases and J by 6 bases, leaving 15 bases between them. CDR3 sequence: CSVDLAGRSEQYF. The CDR3 DNA is TGCAGCGTTGATTTGGCAGGAAGATCCGAGCAGTACTTC.

Only a few counts were recorded for this clone. V usage is TRBV6-1 and J usage is TRBJ1-1, with 7 bases lining up with TRBD1. The CDR3 is 14 amino acids. J lost 3 bases, V lost 4 bases, and 5 bases had no gene match. Germline CDR1 reads MNHNS; CDR2 reads SASEGT. CDR3 in amino acids: CASSVSGQHTEAFF. The CDR3, as DNA: TGTGCCAGCAGTGTTTCGGGACAGCACACTGAAGCTTTCTTT.

The rearrangement uses TRBV28 and TRBJ2-5, with 8 bases aligning to TRBD2. This CDR3 comprises 17 residues. With 7 bases clipped from V and 4 bases from J, the junction kept 17 bases outside the gene matches. In germline, CDR1 is MDHEN, CDR2 SYDVKM. CDR3 nucleotide sequence: TGTGCCAGCACCCCCTCCGCGGGGGGTAGGGGCCCAGAGACCCAGTACTTC. It is translated as CASTPSAGGRGPETQYF.

The chain couples TRBV28 to TRBJ1-4, with TRBD1 as a possible D gene (5 bases). The ends were cut back, 2 bases at V and 7 bases at J, with 11 bases in the middle. The CDR3 loop spans 14 amino acids. Germline V gene data show CDR1 as MDHEN and CDR2 as SYDVKM. CDR3 DNA: TGTGCCAGCAGTTTAAAGGGGAGGGGTGAAAAACTGTTTTTT. Protein sequence: CASSLKGRGEKLFF.

This clone has more than one count but fewer than ten. V usage is TRBV2 and J usage is TRBJ1-5; TRBD1 might be the D (5 bases). V lost 8 bases and J lost 9, with 14 bases in between. This CDR3 has 12 residues. In germline, CDR1 is SNHLY, CDR2 FYNNEI. CDR3 DNA: TGTGCCAGCGGCTCACTGGGGCCGCCCCAGCATTTT. Residues: CASGSLGPPQHF.

A single count supports this clone. The chain recombines TRBV7-3 with TRBJ2-2; TRBD1 matches at 11 bases. CDR1 SGHTA and CDR2 FQGTGA come from the germline V gene. The CDR3 is made up of 16 amino acids. J lost 7 bases, V lost 5 bases, and 9 bases had no gene match. The CDR3, as DNA: TGTGCCAGCAGCGCCAGGACAGGGGGCTTTGGCGGGGAGCTGTTTTTT. Protein: CASSARTGGFGGELFF.

The chain employs TRBV5-6 and TRBJ1-5, with D tentatively TRBD1 (5 bases). The CDR3 contains 16 residues. Germline V gene sequence: CDR1 SGHDT, CDR2 YYEEEE. The V end lost 0 bases, the J end lost 0 bases, and 10 bases lay between the germline ends. DNA for the CDR3: TGTGCCAGCAGCTTGGCAGGGAACCCTAGCAATCAGCCCCAGCATTTT. Translating it yields CASSLAGNPSNQPQHF.

This chain links TRBV9 with TRBJ2-3, with 10 positions matching TRBD2. The ends lost 3 bases at V and 5 bases at J; junction bases unmatched: 9. This CDR3 region has 16 residues. Germline CDR1 and CDR2: SGDLS and YYNGEE. The CDR3 bases are TGTGCCAGCAGCGAACAAACTAGCGGGGTTGGAGATACGCAGTATTTT. Translation gives CASSEQTSGVGDTQYF. Variable domain in full (rest from reference TRBV9 and TRBJ2-3): DSGVTQTPKHLITATGQRVTLRCSPRSGDLSVYWYQQSLDQGLQFLIQYYNGEERAKGNILERFSAQQFPDLHSELNLSSLELGDSALYFCASSEQTSGVGDTQYFGPGTRLTVL.

The chain joins TRBV19 to TRBJ2-7; 7 nucleotides match TRBD1. The CDR3 has 15 residues. In germline, CDR1 is LNHDA, CDR2 SQIVND (reference sequence). Losses at the gene ends were 6 bases for V and 2 bases for J; bases not matched to a gene: 10. The CDR3 sequence is CASRSLRQGPYEQYF. CDR3 in DNA: TGTGCCAGTAGGAGCCTTAGACAGGGCCCCTACGAGCAGTACTTC.

V and J are TRBV19 and TRBJ2-7, with a possible D match to TRBD1 (5 bases). V lost 5 bases and J lost 7, with 18 bases in between. This CDR3 has 14 amino acids. Per germline, CDR1 LNHDA and CDR2 SQIVND (reference sequence). CDR3: CASSGAFGAREQYF. CDR3 in DNA: TGTGCCAGTAGTGGAGCATTTGGGGCTCGGGAGCAGTACTTC.

The chain carries TRBV19 and TRBJ1-5; D not resolved. The V and J ends lost 6 bases and 5 bases respectively, with 17 bases between them. Germline V CDR1 and CDR2: LNHDA, SQIVND (reference sequence). The CDR3 covers 15 residues. The CDR3 nucleotides read TGTGCCAGTAGCCCCCAAGCGCGATGGGATCAGCCCCAGCATTTT. Translation gives CASSPQARWDQPQHF.

The chain carries TRBV28 and TRBJ2-7; TRBD1 matches at 9 bases. The CDR3 covers 11 residues. Germline loops: CDR1 MDHEN, CDR2 SYDVKM. V shed 6 bases, J shed 11 bases, and the junction held 5 bases outside the gene matches. CDR3 in amino acids: CASSADRGEYF. The CDR3 DNA reads as TGTGCCAGCAGCGCTGACAGGGGGGAGTACTTC.

The chain couples TRBV6-6 to TRBJ1-2; D possibly corresponds to TRBD1 (6 bases). The CDR3 has 16 amino acids. Germline V CDR1 and CDR2: MNHNY, SVGAGI (reference sequence). Trimming removed 0 bases at V and 2 bases at J, with 13 bases between. CDR3 region: CASSYSIRDTNYGYTF. In DNA form, the CDR3 reads TGTGCCAGCAGTTACTCGATAAGGGACACGAACTATGGCTACACCTTC.

V and J are TRBV6-6 and TRBJ2-2; tentative D call: TRBD1 (6 bases). Germline assignment: CDR1 MNHNY and CDR2 SVGAGI (reference sequence). This CDR3 is built from 15 residues. With 11 bases removed from V and 2 bases from J, the gap between germline ends came to 18 bases. CDR3 nucleotide sequence: TGTGCCGGCATCCGGGACACACTAAACACCGGGGAGCTGTTTTTT. Residues: CAGIRDTLNTGELFF.

The rearrangement joins TRBV19 to TRBJ1-2; 9 bases map to TRBD1. CDR3 length: 15 amino acids. Germline values: CDR1 LNHDA, CDR2 SQIVND (reference sequence). J gave up 0 bases and V 4 bases, and 3 bases lay outside the gene matches. The CDR3 region is CASSTRQGANYGYTF. The CDR3, as DNA: TGTGCCAGTAGTACCCGACAGGGGGCTAACTATGGCTACACCTTC. The whole variable domain, filled in from reference TRBV19 and TRBJ1-2, reads DGGITQSPKYLFRKEGQNVTLSCEQNLNHDAMYWYRQDPGQGLRLIYYSQIVNDFQKGDIAEGYSVSREKKESFPLTVTSAQKNPTAFYLCASSTRQGANYGYTFGSGTRLTVV.

The V and J genes are TRBV11-2 and TRBJ2-6; TRBD1 aligns across 8 bases. The CDR3 contains 16 residues. V was pared by 5 bases and J by 4 bases, with 7 bases of the junction left unmatched. Germline CDR1 SGHAT, CDR2 FQNNGV. DNA of the CDR3: TGTGCCAGCAGCCAGGGGGCAGGGACCGGGGCCAACGTCCTGACTTTC. Amino acids: CASSQGAGTGANVLTF.

This clone was seen a handful of times. The J gene is TRBJ1-5, the V gene TRBV6-1; no reliable D call. The length of the CDR3 is 14 residues. With 1 base removed from V and 3 bases from J, the gap between germline ends came to 7 bases. Germline CDR1 reads MNHNS; CDR2 reads SASEGT. The CDR3 is CASSEGGPNQPQHF. As DNA, the CDR3 is TGTGCCAGCAGTGAAGGCGGGCCCAATCAGCCCCAGCATTTT.